A single sample is the source of the 11 T cell receptor beta chains below, sequenced in a study of blood T cell repertoires in COVID-19 (dated by TCRdb to 2018 to 2021). Libraries came from the immunoSEQ multiplex PCR assay. This is the immuneACCESS table as TCRdb keeps it, with only in-frame sequences that have V and J called. A part of the clones is gone; compared with another copy, unresolved V genes explain less than half, and the rest is unexplained. This sample is represented by tens of thousands of clones; about 91% of them were singletons. About 4.9% of the sample is in the top ten clones. The sample comprised peripheral blood. Receptor source: a man aged 60 to 69 with acute or convalescent COVID-19.

This clone was recorded once. The chain has TRBV14 and TRBJ2-7, with D uncertain. The CDR3 totals 13 residues. Germline V lookup: CDR1 SGHDN, CDR2 FVKESK. The V end lost 4 bases, the J end lost 2 bases, and 9 bases lay between the germline ends. CDR3 nucleotides: TGTGCCAGCAGCCGGGCCATTCCCTACGAGCAGTACTTC. Protein product: CASSRAIPYEQYF.

The V call is TRBV5-6, the J call TRBJ1-2; D not certain. The CDR3 runs to 13 residues. Germline V gene data show CDR1 as SGHDT and CDR2 as YYEEEE. V was shortened by 7 bases and J by 1 base, with 11 bases between the two germline ends. CDR3 in amino acids: CASQMGSNYGYTF. Written as DNA, the CDR3 is TGTGCCAGCCAAATGGGGAGTAACTATGGCTACACCTTC.

The chain is built from TRBV5-1 and TRBJ1-2, with 10 bases aligning to TRBD1. The germline CDR1 and CDR2 sequences are SGHRS and YFSETQ. CDR3 length: 13 residues. V trimming: 7 bases; J trimming: 8 bases; junction bases outside the gene matches: 8. The CDR3 spells CASSPGTGVGYTF. CDR3 coding DNA: TGCGCCAGCTCCCCCGGGACAGGGGTCGGCTACACCTTC.

The chain joins TRBV28 to TRBJ2-1, with a possible D match to TRBD2 (5 bases). CDR1 is MDHEN, CDR2 SYDVKM, per germline. CDR3 length equals 18 residues. The V and J ends lost 5 bases and 0 bases respectively, with 20 bases between them. CDR3 DNA sequence: TGTGCCAGCAGTCCCCTTCTACGGACTCCTAACTCCTACAATGAGCAGTTCTTC. Its translation: CASSPLLRTPNSYNEQFF.

This clone was recorded only once. The chain links TRBV6-2 or TRBV6-3 to TRBJ2-1, with a possible D match to TRBD1 (5 bases). CDR3 length equals 14 residues. Looked up from germline, CDR1 is MNHEY and CDR2 is SVGEGT. V lost 6 bases, J lost 5 bases, and 14 bases lay in between. CDR3 loop: CASSLWRTNNEQFF. The CDR3, as DNA: TGTGCCAGCAGCTTATGGCGGACAAACAATGAGCAGTTCTTC.

V is TRBV19 and J is TRBJ2-1; D possibly corresponds to TRBD2 (7 bases). With 4 bases removed from V and 0 bases from J, the gap between germline ends came to 19 bases. CDR1 and CDR2 from the germline V gene are LNHDA and SQIVND (reference sequence). The CDR3 is made up of 18 amino acids. DNA for the CDR3: TGTGCCAGTAGTACCCCTTGGGGGGAGGGGGGCTCCTACAATGAGCAGTTCTTC. As protein: CASSTPWGEGGSYNEQFF. Supplemented by reference TRBV19 and TRBJ2-1, the full variable domain reads DGGITQSPKYLFRKEGQNVTLSCEQNLNHDAMYWYRQDPGQGLRLIYYSQIVNDFQKGDIAEGYSVSREKKESFPLTVTSAQKNPTAFYLCASSTPWGEGGSYNEQFFGPGTRLTVL.

CDR3 nucleotides: TGTGCCAGCAGTCCTCACCGTCGGGGGGGTGGCGAGCAGTACTTC. Its translation is CASSPHRRGGGEQYF. This chain joins TRBV28 and TRBJ2-7; 8 bases map to TRBD2. Germline V gene lookup returns CDR1 MDHEN and CDR2 SYDVKM. V shed 5 bases, J shed 6 bases, and the junction held 12 bases outside the gene matches. CDR3 length equals 15 residues.

This clone turned up a few times. This chain links TRBV28 with TRBJ1-2; D remains unclear. V lost 2 bases, J lost 1 base, and 14 bases lay in between. In germline, CDR1 is MDHEN, CDR2 SYDVKM. CDR3 size: 16 residues. The CDR3 DNA is TGTGCCAGCAGTTTAGAGGCGGGCCGGATTAACTATGGCTACACCTTC. It yields the protein CASSLEAGRINYGYTF.

The chain links TRBV30 to TRBJ2-2, with D maybe TRBD2 (5 bases). V gave up 2 bases and J gave up 2 bases, with 12 bases separating them. CDR3 length: 15 amino acids. CDR1 is GTSNPN and CDR2 is SVGIG in the germline V gene (reference sequence). The DNA of the CDR3 is TGTGCCTGGAGTCCGGGATACCTTAACACCGGGGAGCTGTTTTTT. It specifies CAWSPGYLNTGELFF.

This clone was detected a few times. The chain couples TRBV5-4 to TRBJ2-1; 10 bases agree with TRBD1. Per the germline V gene, CDR1 is SGHNT and CDR2 is YYREEE (reference sequence). This CDR3 region has 16 residues. V shed 4 bases, J shed 1 base, and the junction held 5 bases outside the gene matches. The CDR3 protein is CASSRPGQGSYNEQFF. CDR3 DNA: TGTGCCAGCAGCAGGCCGGGACAGGGGTCCTACAATGAGCAGTTCTTC. The full variable domain, rest sourced from reference TRBV5-4 and TRBJ2-1, is ETGVTQSPTHLIKTRGQQVTLRCSSQSGHNTVSWYQQALGQGPQFIFQYYREEENGRGNFPPRFSGLQFPNYSSELNVNALELDDSALYLCASSRPGQGSYNEQFFGPGTRLTVL.

The chain recombines TRBV19 with TRBJ2-7; D gene unclear. V lost 6 bases and J lost 2, with 14 bases in between. Per the germline V gene, CDR1 is LNHDA and CDR2 is SQIVND (reference sequence). The CDR3 is 14 amino acids. CDR3 nucleotide sequence: TGTGCCAGTAGCGTTGCGGTCAGTACCTACGAGCAGTACTTC. This translates into CASSVAVSTYEQYF. Based on the CDR3 plus reference TRBV19 and TRBJ2-7, the full variable domain is DGGITQSPKYLFRKEGQNVTLSCEQNLNHDAMYWYRQDPGQGLRLIYYSQIVNDFQKGDIAEGYSVSREKKESFPLTVTSAQKNPTAFYLCASSVAVSTYEQYFGPGTRLTVT.